These 4 T cell receptor beta chains were all obtained from the same sample, sequenced in a study of shared clonotypes between healthy human individuals. CD8 cells classed as naive were CD45RO-negative and positively selected for CCR7, excluding terminally differentiated effector memory CD45RA+ cells. Assay used: immunoSEQ multiplex PCR; TCRdb lists only in-frame clones, some missing. The sample has some 1,900,000 clones; over 85% are singletons. Sequencing was performed on naive CD8+ T cells sorted from blood. The receptors shown here come from a young man in good health.

The gene calls are TRBV9 and TRBJ2-3, with 7 nucleotides matching TRBD2. J lost 2 bases, V lost 0 bases, and 6 bases had no gene match. Germline CDR1 is SGDLS and CDR2 is YYNGEE. The CDR3 totals 16 residues. The CDR3, as DNA: TGTGCCAGCAGCGTAGGGGAGGGACCTTCCACAGATACGCAGTATTTT. Protein sequence: CASSVGEGPSTDTQYF.

For the CDR3, the DNA is TGCGCCAGCAGCCAAGTAGACAGGAGCTCCTACGAGCAGTACTTC. Amino acid sequence: CASSQVDRSSYEQYF. The rearrangement uses TRBV4-3 and TRBJ2-7; D is possibly TRBD1 (6 bases). The CDR3 is made up of 15 amino acids. V lost 1 base and J lost 0, with 10 bases in between. CDR1 is LGHNA and CDR2 is YSLEER in the germline V gene.

V usage is TRBV27 and J usage is TRBJ2-1, with 14 positions matching TRBD2. CDR1 and CDR2 from the germline V gene are MNHEY and SMNVEV (reference sequence). The CDR3 length is 15 residues. Trimming cost V 6 bases and J 9 bases; bases outside gene matches: 7. The DNA for the CDR3 is TGTGCCAGCAGCCTGACTAGCGGGGGGGCCTTTGAGCAGTTCTTC. Its protein product is CASSLTSGGAFEQFF.

In regard to this clone: Additional DNA sequences in this sample encode the identical CDR3. The genes are TRBV7-9 and TRBJ2-5; 10 bases are a match to TRBD1. The germline gives CDR1 SEHNR, CDR2 FQNEAQ (reference sequence). This CDR3 is built from 15 residues. V lost 5 bases to trimming and J lost 4 bases; unmatched junction nucleotides: 7. CDR3 DNA: TGTGCCAGCAGCCCCCGGACAGGGGGAGGAGAGACCCAGTACTTC. Translation gives CASSPRTGGGETQYF.